This T cell receptor (beta chain) was sequenced for a study of shared clonotypes between healthy human individuals (dated by TCRdb to between 2020 and 2021). With respect to the entire study: Two women and three men aged 18 to 49 years were included in the cohort. Per donor, three plates each were used for CD4 naive and CD4 memory, two for CD8 naive, and one for CD8 memory. The study deeply sequenced blood TCR repertoires of about five healthy adults to estimate repertoire size and the extent of clonotype sharing between individuals. To increase sequencing depth and limit assay-specific biases, TCR repertoire library preparation and sequencing were carried out by different laboratories using diverse techniques. Between about 0.8 and 9.5 billion PBMCs per donor were obtained by leukapheresis. Results the study describes overall, beyond this receptor: Rarefaction of sorted-subset datasets indicated incomplete sequencing despite the large sequencing depth. When a handful of donors were compared, the shared fraction of clonotypes was around 5% for naive CD4, approximately 3.3% for naive CD8, roughly 2.5% for memory CD4, and 0.35% to 0.5% for memory CD8. Estimated clonotype richness was generally larger for naive than for memory subsets. Based on pairwise subsampling, the degree of clonotype sharing among donors was expected to be affected by sequencing depth. Because the study included only a small number of donors, the genetic and exposure-history diversity represented was limited. Sampling was limited to blood, and TCR repertoires in tissue likely differ from TCR repertoires in blood. Clonotypes shared by all four sorted-subset donors showed higher generation probabilities than non-shared clonotypes.

With respect to this clone: Its recognized antigen is unknown. The input lacks base qualities; no much larger clone sits a single base away.

CDR3 length: 16 amino acids, cysteine to phenylalanine. Left in the record is the CDR3 DNA by itself, 48 bases read in frame from the first base. The junction shows trimming of 4 bases on V and 3 bases on J, and the gene matches do not reach 8 bases of it. CDR1 LGHNA and CDR2 YSLEER were looked up in the germline V gene. Using the deep immunoSEQ assay, TCR CDR3 regions were amplified from genomic DNA by multiplex PCR. Extracted genomic DNA from each cell subset was distributed evenly across all wells of several immunoSEQ 96-well plates, and each plate was treated as a replicate. For sorted subsets, each replicate PCR was loaded with around 200 ng genomic DNA, equivalent to 25,000 to 35,000 T cell genomes. The purified libraries were quantified using a Qubit 3.0 fluorometer, sized with a Bioanalyzer 2100, and then quantified again using the KAPA Library Quantification kit. Each immunoSEQ 96-well plate was sequenced on its own single-read 150-cycle Illumina NextSeq 550 flow cell. The authors' analysis ran thus. Because the immunoSEQ output held only junctional sequences and lacked quality scores, the filtering could not match the filtering applied to full-length reads. Sequences were annotated with PyIR, a Python wrapper for IgBLAST v1.9, and V/J genes and CDR3 were assigned using IMGT germline references. Reads were removed for weak V/J assignments (E-value above 1e-6), missing CDR3, stop codons, out-of-frame junctions, or ambiguous translated residues. V3J clonotypes were defined by identical inferred V gene, J gene, and CDR3 amino acid sequence. Percentage overlap between repertoires was computed as shared unique clonotypes divided by the size of the smaller repertoire. Richness of each repertoire was evaluated using RTK rarefaction, the Chao1 estimator, and Recon v2.1 estimates of unobserved clonotypes. OLGA was used to compute generation probabilities for all TCRbeta clonotypes that the gDNA method yielded from a handful of donors. Sourced from immuneACCESS, this table was stored by TCRdb with only in-frame sequences that have V and J called. A share of the clones is absent; for the studies checked, an unresolved V gene accounts for under half, and the remainder has no known explanation. That table is the source of V, J and clone size, and D and trimming were worked out from the DNA. The sample yields millions of clones; over 85% were counted once. Around 0.14% of the sample is taken by the ten largest.

The donors were healthy, HIV-negative adults with no recently reported acute infections or vaccinations. Every donor was a Caucasian adult residing in Nashville, Tennessee, USA. CD4+ T cells were enriched by magnetic negative selection; naive cells were then positively selected on CD45RA, and the negative fraction formed the memory subset. Blood was obtained by leukapheresis, after which PBMCs were separated by Ficoll-Histopaque density gradient centrifugation and cryopreserved in liquid nitrogen vapor phase. Analytical flow cytometry was used to check the purity and quantity of each magnetically sorted T cell population. Genomic DNA was isolated from every sorted fraction and measured by UV absorbance on a Nanodrop 2000c.

This TCR was recovered from a man between 18 and 29 years old in good health. The chain employs TRBV4-3 and TRBJ2-7; 11 of the junction bases match TRBD1. The specimen sequenced was naive CD4+ T cells sorted from blood. Read against the paper, the sample's cell subset or site label means: CD45RA+ positively selected. The CDR3 reads CASSPSPGQGVYEQYF. The nucleotides are TGCGCCAGCAGCCCGAGTCCGGGACAGGGGGTCTACGAGCAGTACTTC.